A single sample gave rise to the 30 T cell receptor beta chains below, sequenced in a study of T cells in Graves' hyperthyroidism and ophthalmopathy. Researchers amplified the TCR beta CDR3 regions from RNA transcripts. The study used the HTBI primer set for a first-round RT-PCR of the TCR CDR3. TCRdb reanalysed the multiplex PCR reads using MiXCR and keeps one entry per CDR3 protein. In the table there are 300,000 to 500,000 distinct CDR3 sequences, more than 13% of which are singletons. Input material: blood. The receptors shown here come from a man between 50 and 59 years old with Graves' ophthalmopathy.

In its sample, this clonotype was seen many times. V and J are TRBV11-2 and TRBJ2-2, with D tentatively TRBD1 (5 bases). The V end lost 2 bases, the J end lost 4 bases, and 14 bases lay between the germline ends. The germline V gene encodes CDR1 SGHAT and CDR2 FQNNGV. The CDR3 extends over 16 amino acids. In DNA, the CDR3 is TGTGCCAGCAGCTTATCCCGGACAAGGCTCACCGGGGAGCTGTTTTTT. This codes for CASSLSRTRLTGELFF.

In this sample, this clonotype turned up many times. The CDR3 DNA reads TGTGCCTGGAGCCAACTCCCGAAAAAGAACGAGCAGTACTTC. Translating gives CAWSQLPKKNEQYF. V is TRBV30 and J is TRBJ2-7, with D unclear. The germline V and J ends were trimmed by 3 bases and 5 bases, with 17 bases remaining between them. The CDR3 runs 14 residues. Germline CDR1 and CDR2: GTSNPN and SVGIG (reference sequence).

This clonotype was detected ten times or more. The chain joins TRBV3-1 to TRBJ1-2, with no clear D. There are 12 residues in the CDR3. V was trimmed by 1 base and J by 8 bases, leaving 8 bases between them. Germline V gene data show CDR1 as LGHDT and CDR2 as YNNKEL (reference sequence). The CDR3 protein is CASSQAIDGYTF. The CDR3 DNA reads TGTGCCAGCAGCCAAGCCATTGACGGCTACACCTTC.

This clonotype was found a few times. The rearrangement links TRBV4-2 to TRBJ2-2; D possibly corresponds to TRBD2 (6 bases). The germline V and J ends were trimmed by 2 bases and 4 bases, with 14 bases remaining between them. CDR1 and CDR2 (germline): LGHNA, YNFKEQ. CDR3 length equals 16 residues. CDR3 region: CASSQRLEWGTGELFF. CDR3 sequence (DNA): TGTGCCAGCAGCCAACGACTAGAGTGGGGCACCGGGGAGCTGTTTTTT.

This clonotype has at least ten counts. The chain is built from TRBV28 and TRBJ1-5, with D perhaps TRBD1 (5 bases). From germline, CDR1 is MDHEN and CDR2 SYDVKM. This CDR3 comprises 16 residues. The V end lost 5 bases, the J end lost 3 bases, and 17 bases lay between the germline ends. DNA for the CDR3: TGTGCCAGCAGTACGACGCCCCGGGACGCCAATCAGCCCCAGCATTTT. The encoded protein is CASSTTPRDANQPQHF.

There are a few counts of this clonotype. CDR3 coding DNA: TGCGCCAGCAGCGTGGCGGGACAGGGTGGTACCGGGGAGCTGTTTTTT. Translation: CASSVAGQGGTGELFF. The chain has TRBV5-1 and TRBJ2-2, with TRBD1 matching 9 bases. V lost 4 bases and J lost 5; bases outside the gene matches: 9. Germline V lookup: CDR1 SGHRS, CDR2 YFSETQ. The CDR3 runs to 16 residues.

The rearrangement joins TRBV20-1 to TRBJ2-3; TRBD1 matches at 8 bases. CDR3 size: 13 residues. Germline V gene data show CDR1 as DFQATT and CDR2 as SNEGSKA (reference sequence). V lost 3 bases, J lost 7 bases, and 6 bases stayed unmatched. The CDR3 bases are TGCAGTGCTAGTCACACAGGGGGAAATACGCAGTATTTT. Its protein is CSASHTGGNTQYF.

The chain is built from TRBV19 and TRBJ1-6; a possible D gene is TRBD1 (5 bases). The CDR3 is 13 amino acids. V was pared by 7 bases and J by 8 bases, with 12 bases between. Germline-derived CDR1 and CDR2 are LNHDA and SQIVND (reference sequence). CDR3 bases: TGTGCCAGTACCAAATCGACAGATTCACCCCTCCACTTT. Translation gives CASTKSTDSPLHF.

V gene TRBV6-4 combines with J gene TRBJ1-5; 7 positions match TRBD1. J lost 8 bases, V lost 10 bases, and 11 bases had no gene match. Germline CDR1 reads MRHNA; CDR2 reads SNTAGT. CDR3 length: 13 residues. CDR3 nucleotides: TGTGCCACCTGTACAGGGGCAAGGGAGCCCCAGCATTTT. Protein sequence: CATCTGAREPQHF.

The chain couples TRBV7-9 to TRBJ1-5, with a weak D call TRBD1 (5 bases). This CDR3 is built from 14 residues. V was trimmed by 1 base and J by 4 bases, leaving 8 bases between them. Germline CDR1 SEHNR, CDR2 FQNEAQ (reference sequence). The CDR3 spells CASSLGGENQPQHF. As DNA, the CDR3 is TGTGCCAGCAGCTTAGGAGGGGAGAATCAGCCCCAGCATTTT.

The genes are TRBV7-2 and TRBJ2-7, with 10 positions matching TRBD1. V gave up 5 bases and J gave up 3 bases; unmatched junction bases: 7. The germline gives CDR1 SGHTA, CDR2 FQGNSA. The CDR3 extends over 15 amino acids. The CDR3 bases are TGTGCCAGCAGCCCCAAGCGGGACAGGGGCTACGAGCAGTACTTC. This codes for CASSPKRDRGYEQYF.

Points on this clonotype: A read error is possible here, since a much larger clone lies one base away. No conserved phenylalanine or tryptophan is present at the end of the CDR3, so a read error is the likely explanation. The chain carries TRBV3-1 and TRBJ1-5; D gene uncertain. Trimming shortened V by 2 bases and J by 2 bases, and 4 bases separated the two germline ends. Germline V lookup: CDR1 LGHDT, CDR2 YNNKEL (reference sequence). The CDR3 covers 13 residues. The CDR3 DNA follows: TGTGCCAGCAGCCAAATGGGCAATCAGCCCCAGCATCTT. Its translation: CASSQMGNQPQHL.

There are many counts of this clonotype. The CDR3: CASTLPTSGITEQYF. The CDR3 bases are TGTGCCAGCACCCTGCCGACTAGCGGGATTACCGAGCAGTACTTC. This chain links TRBV28 with TRBJ2-7; 11 bases line up with TRBD2. Unmatched junction bases numbered 11, after V lost 7 bases and J lost 6 bases. Germline-derived CDR1 and CDR2 are MDHEN and SYDVKM. This CDR3 has 15 residues.

This clonotype was found many times. In DNA, the CDR3 is TGTGCCAGCTCGCCGACCGCCATGAACACTGAAGCTTTCTTT. Protein sequence: CASSPTAMNTEAFF. J is TRBJ1-1 and V is TRBV18; D gene ambiguous. The CDR3 loop spans 14 amino acids. The germline CDR1 and CDR2 sequences are KGHSH and LQKENI. The V end lost 6 bases, the J end lost 0 bases, and 11 bases lay between the germline ends.

Many counts were recorded for this clonotype. The rearrangement links TRBV12-3 or TRBV12-4 to TRBJ2-4; possible D gene TRBD2, 5 bases. The CDR3 runs to 13 residues. The germline V and J ends were trimmed by 6 bases and 5 bases, with 11 bases remaining between them. The CDR3 DNA sequence: TGTGCCAGCAGCACAGAGAGGGAAAACATTCAGTACTTC. Its translation: CASSTERENIQYF.

V usage is TRBV9 and J usage is TRBJ1-2; 10 nucleotides agree with TRBD1. In germline, CDR1 is SGDLS, CDR2 YYNGEE. With 3 bases clipped from V and 8 bases from J, the junction kept 7 bases outside the gene matches. The CDR3 sequence is 14 residues long. The CDR3 sequence is CASSGWGTGVGYTF. As DNA, the CDR3 is TGTGCCAGCAGCGGATGGGGGACAGGGGTCGGCTACACCTTC.

This chain uses TRBV6-2 or TRBV6-3 with TRBJ1-1, with unresolved D. Per the germline V gene, CDR1 is MNHEY and CDR2 is SVGEGT. This CDR3 region has 14 residues. V was pared by 4 bases and J by 3 bases, with 12 bases between. The CDR3 coding sequence is TGTGCCAGCAGTTTAACCTATGGAGACACTGAAGCTTTCTTT. This translates into CASSLTYGDTEAFF.

This clonotype was counted many times. This rearrangement joins TRBV13 to TRBJ2-7, with D hard to call. Per germline, CDR1 PRHDT and CDR2 FYEKMQ (reference sequence). This CDR3 has 14 residues. V was trimmed by 0 bases and J by 2 bases, leaving 8 bases between them. CDR3 loop: CASSLGQLTYEQYF. In nucleotides, the CDR3 is TGTGCCAGCAGCTTAGGCCAACTGACCTACGAGCAGTACTTC.

This clonotype was detected ten times or more. The chain carries TRBV6-1 and TRBJ2-3; possible D gene TRBD1, 5 bases. Germline CDR1 and CDR2: MNHNS and SASEGT. The CDR3 is made up of 14 amino acids. V was trimmed by 6 bases and J by 1 base, leaving 11 bases between them. The CDR3 DNA reads TGTGCCAGCAGGTCTGAAGGGGGCACAGATACGCAGTATTTT. It encodes CASRSEGGTDTQYF.

This clonotype was picked up many times. The chain combines TRBV7-8 with TRBJ2-7; D not certain. Trimming removed 5 bases at V and 0 bases at J, with 11 bases between. CDR1 is SGHVS, CDR2 FQNEAQ, per germline. The CDR3 length is 14 residues. This CDR3 reads CASSPGRLSYEQYF. DNA of the CDR3: TGTGCCAGCAGCCCCGGACGGCTCTCCTACGAGCAGTACTTC.

In this sample, this clonotype turned up many times. J is TRBJ2-5 and V is TRBV12-3 or TRBV12-4; D uncertain. The CDR3 spans 15 residues. Trimming removed 4 bases at V and 5 bases at J, with 17 bases between. CDR3 in amino acids: CASSSNGLPVETQYF. The DNA of the CDR3 is TGTGCCAGCAGTTCAAACGGGCTGCCCGTGGAGACCCAGTACTTC.

There are a few counts of this clonotype. The chain combines TRBV24-1 with TRBJ2-7; the D is unclear. Germline CDR1 reads KGHDR; CDR2 reads SFDVKD. The CDR3 spans 11 residues. V was trimmed by 4 bases and J by 3 bases, leaving 3 bases between them. In DNA form, the CDR3 reads TGTGCCACCAGTGACTACTACGAGCAGTACTTC. Protein product: CATSDYYEQYF.

This clonotype was observed many times. This chain connects TRBV12-5 to TRBJ2-2, with 9 bases lining up with TRBD1. Germline V CDR1 and CDR2: LGHNT, FRNRAP. CDR3 length: 13 residues. After removal of 8 bases from V and 3 bases from J, the junction contained 1 base not matched to a gene. This CDR3 reads CASRTGDTGELFF. The CDR3 DNA sequence: TGTGCTAGTCGGACAGGGGACACCGGGGAGCTGTTTTTT. Based on the CDR3 plus reference TRBV12-5 and TRBJ2-2, the full variable domain is DARVTQTPRHKVTEMGQEVTMRCQPILGHNTVFWYRQTMMQGLELLAYFRNRAPLDDSGMPKDRFSAEMPDATLATLKIQPSEPRDSAVYFCASRTGDTGELFFGEGSRLTVL.

The V and J genes are TRBV6-5 and TRBJ1-2, with 7 bases aligning to TRBD1. Germline CDR1 and CDR2: MNHEY and SVGAGI. V lost 7 bases and J lost 0; bases outside the gene matches: 8. The length of the CDR3 is 15 residues. CDR3: CASNSFTGANYGYTF. For the CDR3, the DNA is TGTGCCAGCAATTCGTTCACAGGGGCTAACTATGGCTACACCTTC.

This clonotype was seen many times. The chain combines TRBV3-1 with TRBJ2-3; D gene ambiguous. V lost 4 bases and J lost 6, with 11 bases in between. In germline, CDR1 is LGHDT, CDR2 YNNKEL (reference sequence). This CDR3 region has 13 residues. The CDR3 loop is CASSPGPGDTQYF. The CDR3, as DNA: TGTGCCAGCAGCCCCGGCCCCGGGGATACGCAGTATTTT.

The chain carries TRBV11-2 and TRBJ2-7, with 7 bases lining up with TRBD2. Germline V CDR1 and CDR2: SGHAT, FQNNGV. V lost 0 bases to trimming and J lost 3 bases; unmatched junction nucleotides: 5. This CDR3 comprises 15 residues. In DNA, the CDR3 is TGTGCCAGCAGCTTAGAGGCTAGCGGAAACTACGAGCAGTACTTC. Amino acids: CASSLEASGNYEQYF.

This clonotype was recorded many times. This chain uses TRBV2 with TRBJ2-3; the D gene is possibly TRBD2 (6 bases). Germline CDR1 and CDR2: SNHLY and FYNNEI. This CDR3 comprises 15 residues. V lost 5 bases to trimming and J lost 6 bases, with 18 bases between them. CDR3: CASSYDGSGSDTQYF. CDR3 coding DNA: TGTGCCAGCAGTTATGACGGGAGTGGGTCGGATACGCAGTATTTT.

This clonotype was seen at least ten times. V and J are TRBV7-9 and TRBJ2-1, with TRBD2 matching 10 bases. The germline V gene has CDR1 SEHNR and CDR2 FQNEAQ (reference sequence). J was trimmed by 5 bases and V by 3 bases; bases with no gene match: 7. This CDR3 spans 16 amino acids. In nucleotides, the CDR3 is TGTGCCAGCAGCTTGAAACTAGCGGGGATAGACAATGAGCAGTTCTTC. Translating it yields CASSLKLAGIDNEQFF.

Many counts were recorded for this clonotype. The V and J genes are TRBV5-1 and TRBJ2-1; 11 bases align to TRBD2. Unmatched junction bases numbered 8, after V lost 1 base and J lost 8 bases. This CDR3 has 16 amino acids. Germline V gene lookup returns CDR1 SGHRS and CDR2 YFSETQ. Here the CDR3 DNA reads TGCGCCAGCAGCTTGAGTCTAGCGGGAGGTTTCGATGAGCAGTTCTTC. Translation gives CASSLSLAGGFDEQFF.

This clonotype was seen a single time. The chain has TRBV6-2 or TRBV6-3 and TRBJ2-6; TRBD1 might be the D (5 bases). Trimming cost V 4 bases and J 0 bases, with 10 bases left between them. Germline assignment: CDR1 MNHEY and CDR2 SVGEGT. CDR3 length: 16 amino acids. The CDR3 nucleotides read TGTGCCAGCAGTTCTCGGACACCCTCTGGGGCCAACGTCCTGACTTTC. Its translation: CASSSRTPSGANVLTF.